Shown below are 3 T cell receptor beta chains from a single sample sequenced in a study of shared clonotypes between healthy human individuals. Sequenced by immunoSEQ multiplex PCR; TCRdb stores in-frame clones only, minus some. The sample shows about 480,000 clones, almost 80% of them seen only once. Sequencing input: PBMCs. The receptors stem from a middle-aged woman in good health. Some clones in this sample may be carry-over from other donors' samples.

The chain has TRBV10-3 and TRBJ1-5; TRBD1 is a possible D gene (6 bases). Trimming took 8 bases from V and 1 from J, leaving 12 bases between them. This CDR3 has 14 amino acids. Per the germline V gene, CDR1 is ENHRY and CDR2 is SYGVKD. CDR3 sequence (DNA): TGTGCCATCGGGAGGGGGTTAAGCAATCAGCCCCAGCATTTT. Amino acid sequence: CAIGRGLSNQPQHF.

This chain joins TRBV18 and TRBJ2-6; D remains ambiguous. CDR1 and CDR2 (germline): KGHSH, LQKENI. The CDR3 extends over 14 amino acids. V lost 2 bases to trimming and J lost 2 bases, with 4 bases between them. CDR3 DNA: TGTGCCAGCTCACCAGGGGCTGGGGCCAACGTCCTGACTTTC. Its translation: CASSPGAGANVLTF.

This sequence joins TRBV19 and TRBJ2-2; TRBD2 matches 9 bases. Germline lookup yields CDR1 LNHDA and CDR2 SQIVND (reference sequence). J gave up 6 bases and V 6 bases, and 5 bases lay outside the gene matches. The length of the CDR3 is 14 residues. Written as DNA, the CDR3 is TGTGCCAGTAGCCGGACTAGCGCTGCCGGGGAGCTGTTTTTT. The encoded protein is CASSRTSAAGELFF.